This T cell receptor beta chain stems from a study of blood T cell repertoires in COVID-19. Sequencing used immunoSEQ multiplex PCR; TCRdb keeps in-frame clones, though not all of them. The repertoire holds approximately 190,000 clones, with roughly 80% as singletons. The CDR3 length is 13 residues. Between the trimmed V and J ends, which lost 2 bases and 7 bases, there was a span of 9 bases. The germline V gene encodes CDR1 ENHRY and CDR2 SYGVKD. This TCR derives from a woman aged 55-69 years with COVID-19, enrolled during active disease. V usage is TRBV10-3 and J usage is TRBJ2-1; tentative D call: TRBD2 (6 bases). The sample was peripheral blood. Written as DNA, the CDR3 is TGTGCCATCAGTGAGGCGGGGCGGAATGAGCAGTTCTTC. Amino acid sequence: CAISEAGRNEQFF.